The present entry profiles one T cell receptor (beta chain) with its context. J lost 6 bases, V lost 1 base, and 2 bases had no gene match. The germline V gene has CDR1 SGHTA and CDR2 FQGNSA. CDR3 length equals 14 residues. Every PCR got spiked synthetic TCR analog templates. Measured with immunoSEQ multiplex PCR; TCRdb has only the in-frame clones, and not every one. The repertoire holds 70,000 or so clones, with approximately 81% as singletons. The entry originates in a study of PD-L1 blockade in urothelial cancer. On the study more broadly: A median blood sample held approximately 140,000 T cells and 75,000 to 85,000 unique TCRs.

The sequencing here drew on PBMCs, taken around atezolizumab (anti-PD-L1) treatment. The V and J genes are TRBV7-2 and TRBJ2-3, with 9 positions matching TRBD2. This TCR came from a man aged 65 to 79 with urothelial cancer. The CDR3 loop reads CASSLGLAVDTQYF. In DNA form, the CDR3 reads TGTGCCAGCAGCTTAGGACTAGCGGTGGATACGCAGTATTTT.